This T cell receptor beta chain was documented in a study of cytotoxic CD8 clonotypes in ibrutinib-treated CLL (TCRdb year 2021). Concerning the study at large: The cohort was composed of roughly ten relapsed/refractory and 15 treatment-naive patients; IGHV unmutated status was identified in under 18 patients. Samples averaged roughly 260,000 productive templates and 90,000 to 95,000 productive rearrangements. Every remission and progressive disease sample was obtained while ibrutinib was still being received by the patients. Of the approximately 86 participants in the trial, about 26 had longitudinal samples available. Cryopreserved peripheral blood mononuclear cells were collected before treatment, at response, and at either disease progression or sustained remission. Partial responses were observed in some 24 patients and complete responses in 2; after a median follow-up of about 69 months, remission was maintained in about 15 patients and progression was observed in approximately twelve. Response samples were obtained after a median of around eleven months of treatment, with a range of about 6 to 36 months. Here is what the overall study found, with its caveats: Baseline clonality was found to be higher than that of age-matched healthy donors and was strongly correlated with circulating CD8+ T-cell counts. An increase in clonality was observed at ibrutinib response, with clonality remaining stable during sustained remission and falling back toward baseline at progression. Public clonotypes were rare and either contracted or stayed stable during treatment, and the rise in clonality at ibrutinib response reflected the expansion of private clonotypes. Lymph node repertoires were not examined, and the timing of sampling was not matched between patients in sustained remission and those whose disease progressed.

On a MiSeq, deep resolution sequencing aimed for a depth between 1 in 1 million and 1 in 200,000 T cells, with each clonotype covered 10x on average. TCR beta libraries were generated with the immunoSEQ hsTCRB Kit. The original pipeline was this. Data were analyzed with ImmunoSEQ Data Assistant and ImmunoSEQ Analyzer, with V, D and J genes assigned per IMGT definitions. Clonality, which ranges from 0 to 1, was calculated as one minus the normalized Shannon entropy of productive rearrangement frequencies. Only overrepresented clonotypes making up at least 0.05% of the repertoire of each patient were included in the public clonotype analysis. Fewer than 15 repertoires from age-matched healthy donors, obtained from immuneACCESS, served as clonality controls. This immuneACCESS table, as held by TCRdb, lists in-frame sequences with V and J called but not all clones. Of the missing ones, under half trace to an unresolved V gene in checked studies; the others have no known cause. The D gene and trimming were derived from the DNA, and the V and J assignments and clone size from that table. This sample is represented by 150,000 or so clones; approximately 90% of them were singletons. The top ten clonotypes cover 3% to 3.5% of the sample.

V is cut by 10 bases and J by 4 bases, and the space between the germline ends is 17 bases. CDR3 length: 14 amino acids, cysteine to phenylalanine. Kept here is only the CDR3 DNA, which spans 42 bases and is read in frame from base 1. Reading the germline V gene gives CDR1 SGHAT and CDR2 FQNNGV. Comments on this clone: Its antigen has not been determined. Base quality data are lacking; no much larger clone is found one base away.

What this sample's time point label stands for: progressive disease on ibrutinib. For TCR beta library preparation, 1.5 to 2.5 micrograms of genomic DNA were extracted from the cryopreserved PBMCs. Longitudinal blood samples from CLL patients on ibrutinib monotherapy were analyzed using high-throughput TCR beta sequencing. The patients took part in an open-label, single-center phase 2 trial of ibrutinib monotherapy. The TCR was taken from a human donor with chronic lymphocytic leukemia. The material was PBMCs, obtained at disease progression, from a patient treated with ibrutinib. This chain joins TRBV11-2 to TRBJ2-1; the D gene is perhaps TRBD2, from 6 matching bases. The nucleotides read TGTGCCACTTGCGGAGGGAAGTTTTACAATGAGCAGTTCTTC. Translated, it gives CATCGGKFYNEQFF.